This T cell receptor (beta chain) was profiled in a study of breast tumors, draining lymph nodes, adjacent tissues. Study-level results: Luminal-like breast cancer showed significantly higher tumor–nontumor repertoire similarity than basal-like. Tumor repertoires ranked between lymph nodes and nontumor tissue in diversity, with V and J gene preferences.

One entry per CDR3 protein results from TCRdb running MiXCR on the multiplex PCR reads. The table lists 150,000 to 250,000 distinct CDR3 sequences, 25% to 40% of them singletons, with about 4.3% in the top ten. This clonotype appeared many times. Its antigen is unidentified. The CDR3 runs 14 residues. V lost 6 bases, J lost 0 bases, and 10 bases lay in between. Samples came from axillary lymph nodes draining the breast cancer. V is TRBV12-3 or TRBV12-4 and J is TRBJ2-3; D gene unclear. The sequence was obtained from a female donor with breast cancer. Some clones in this sample may be carry-over from other donors' samples. The sample consisted of axillary lymph node tissue. The CDR3 nucleotides are TGTGCCAGCAGCGCCCCCCCTAGCACAGATACGCAGTATTTT. Translation gives CASSAPPSTDTQYF.